The rows below give T cell receptor beta chains drawn from one sample of a study of blood T cell repertoires in COVID-19. The protocol was immunoSEQ multiplex PCR, while the TCRdb copy is restricted to in-frame clones and leaves out a portion. This table holds fewer than 350,000 clones, 65% to 90% found once. Material for sequencing was peripheral blood. Receptor source: a woman in her sixties or seventies with active or convalescent COVID-19. The CDR3 runs from the conserved cysteine through the conserved F or W. Fields, in order: CDR3 DNA, CDR3 protein, V gene, D gene, clone size, J gene. The D gene is left open where the match is weak. Part of the rows lack a size; the others show once, few, many or a class for expanded clones.

CDR3 DNA: TGTGCCTGGAGTGTAATGCAGGGCAATCAGCCCCAGCATTTT; CDR3 protein: CAWSVMQGNQPQHF; V gene: TRBV30; D gene: NA; clone size: NA; J gene: TRBJ1-5
CDR3 DNA: TGTGCCAGCAGCGATCACAGGGAGGGATATGGCTACACCTTC; CDR3 protein: CASSDHREGYGYTF; V gene: TRBV9; D gene: NA; clone size: NA; J gene: TRBJ1-2
CDR3 DNA: TGTGCCAGCAGCTTTAGCGGGACTAGCGGGTACAATGAGCAGTTCTTC; CDR3 protein: CASSFSGTSGYNEQFF; V gene: TRBV7-2; D gene: TRBD2; clone size: NA; J gene: TRBJ2-1
CDR3 DNA: TGTGCCAGCAGTGAAACAGGGCCAACTGAAGCTTTCTTT; CDR3 protein: CASSETGPTEAFF; V gene: TRBV6-1; D gene: NA; clone size: NA; J gene: TRBJ1-1
CDR3 DNA: TGTGCCAGTAGTAGGGTCGCCGGAGATTCCTACGAGCAGTACTTC; CDR3 protein: CASSRVAGDSYEQYF; V gene: TRBV19; D gene: NA; clone size: NA; J gene: TRBJ2-7
CDR3 DNA: TGTGCCACCAGCAGGGATCAGGGGCGCGGAAACACCATATATTTT; CDR3 protein: CATSRDQGRGNTIYF; V gene: TRBV15; D gene: NA; clone size: NA; J gene: TRBJ1-3
CDR3 DNA: TGTGCCAGCAGCCTTACAGGGCATGGCTACACCTTC; CDR3 protein: CASSLTGHGYTF; V gene: TRBV28; D gene: NA; clone size: few; J gene: TRBJ1-2
CDR3 DNA: TGTGCCAGCAGCCAACTGCCACCCTGGCACACCGGGGAGCTGTTTTTT; CDR3 protein: CASSQLPPWHTGELFF; V gene: TRBV14; D gene: NA; clone size: NA; J gene: TRBJ2-2
CDR3 DNA: TGTGCCAGCAGCTCCGCTGGGCGCAACGAGCAGTACTTC; CDR3 protein: CASSSAGRNEQYF; V gene: TRBV9; D gene: NA; clone size: NA; J gene: TRBJ2-7
CDR3 DNA: TGTGCCAGCAGTTACCGACAGGGAGCTTTCTTT; CDR3 protein: CASSYRQGAFF; V gene: TRBV2; D gene: TRBD1; clone size: NA; J gene: TRBJ1-1
CDR3 DNA: TGTGCCAGCAGCTTGACAGGGACCCATGGCTACACCTTC; CDR3 protein: CASSLTGTHGYTF; V gene: TRBV5-4; D gene: NA; clone size: NA; J gene: TRBJ1-2
CDR3 DNA: TGTGCCAGTAAAAACACAGGGTCGATCACCGGGGAGCTGTTTTTT; CDR3 protein: CASKNTGSITGELFF; V gene: TRBV19; D gene: NA; clone size: once; J gene: TRBJ2-2
CDR3 DNA: TGTGCCAGCAGCCCCAGGGGGCGCGGTGAAGCTTTCTTT; CDR3 protein: CASSPRGRGEAFF; V gene: TRBV11-2; D gene: TRBD1; clone size: once; J gene: TRBJ1-1
CDR3 DNA: TGCAGTGCTAGCGACAGGGGCGAGCAGTACTTC; CDR3 protein: CSASDRGEQYF; V gene: TRBV20-1; D gene: TRBD1; clone size: NA; J gene: TRBJ2-7
CDR3 DNA: TGCGCCAGCAGCTTGGCGGGTACAGGGTACTATGGCTACACCTTC; CDR3 protein: CASSLAGTGYYGYTF; V gene: TRBV5-1; D gene: NA; clone size: once; J gene: TRBJ1-2
CDR3 DNA: TGTGCCAGTTCAGGGGCAGATACGCAGTATTTT; CDR3 protein: CASSGADTQYF; V gene: TRBV19; D gene: NA; clone size: NA; J gene: TRBJ2-3
CDR3 DNA: TGTGCCAGCAGGCCAGGCACTAACTATGGCTACACCTTC; CDR3 protein: CASRPGTNYGYTF; V gene: TRBV12-3/TRBV12-4; D gene: NA; clone size: NA; J gene: TRBJ1-2
CDR3 DNA: TGTGCCAGCAGTCGGGATACAGGGAATTCACCCCTCCACTTT; CDR3 protein: CASSRDTGNSPLHF; V gene: TRBV5-6; D gene: NA; clone size: NA; J gene: TRBJ1-6
CDR3 DNA: TGCGCCAGCAGCCAAGGACAGAAGTCACCCCTCCACTTT; CDR3 protein: CASSQGQKSPLHF; V gene: TRBV4-3; D gene: NA; clone size: NA; J gene: TRBJ1-6
CDR3 DNA: TGCGCCAGCAGCCAATCCCAAAGGCAGGGGACAGATACGCAGTATTTT; CDR3 protein: CASSQSQRQGTDTQYF; V gene: TRBV4-3; D gene: NA; clone size: NA; J gene: TRBJ2-3
CDR3 DNA: TGTGCCAGTAGTACTCAGTTAAGCTCTGGAAACACCATATATTTT; CDR3 protein: CASSTQLSSGNTIYF; V gene: TRBV19; D gene: NA; clone size: NA; J gene: TRBJ1-3
CDR3 DNA: TGTGCCAGCAGCATAAGAGGTTCGGGAGGAAGTAATGTAAGGCAGTACTTC; CDR3 protein: CASSIRGSGGSNVRQYF; V gene: TRBV3-1/TRBV3-2; D gene: TRBD2; clone size: NA; J gene: TRBJ2-7
CDR3 DNA: TGCAGTCCTGGGCGGGGGAGTGAGCAGTTCTTC; CDR3 protein: CSPGRGSEQFF; V gene: TRBV20-1; D gene: TRBD2; clone size: NA; J gene: TRBJ2-1
CDR3 DNA: TGTGCCAGCAGCGAGCAGCGGGAAGTAGGATCCACCGGGGAGCTGTTTTTT; CDR3 protein: CASSEQREVGSTGELFF; V gene: TRBV9; D gene: TRBD2; clone size: NA; J gene: TRBJ2-2
CDR3 DNA: TGTGCCTGGAGATCAGGGAATGGCTACACCTTC; CDR3 protein: CAWRSGNGYTF; V gene: TRBV30; D gene: NA; clone size: NA; J gene: TRBJ1-2
CDR3 DNA: TGTGCCACCAGGGCGGGGGGCACAGATACGCAGTATTTT; CDR3 protein: CATRAGGTDTQYF; V gene: TRBV24-1; D gene: TRBD2; clone size: NA; J gene: TRBJ2-3
CDR3 DNA: TGTGCCAGCGCGACAGGGGGCAGTGGCTACACCTTC; CDR3 protein: CASATGGSGYTF; V gene: TRBV19; D gene: TRBD1; clone size: NA; J gene: TRBJ1-2
CDR3 DNA: TGTGCCAGCTCACTCGACAGCTATGGCTACACCTTC; CDR3 protein: CASSLDSYGYTF; V gene: TRBV18; D gene: NA; clone size: once; J gene: TRBJ1-2
CDR3 DNA: TGTGCCAGCAGACCCCCGGGGGGCCAATTTTACGAGCAGTACTTC; CDR3 protein: CASRPPGGQFYEQYF; V gene: TRBV27; D gene: NA; clone size: NA; J gene: TRBJ2-7
CDR3 DNA: TGTGCCAGCAGTCGAGGGGGCGTCTACAATGAGCAGTTCTTC; CDR3 protein: CASSRGGVYNEQFF; V gene: TRBV6-2/TRBV6-3; D gene: TRBD1; clone size: NA; J gene: TRBJ2-1
CDR3 DNA: TGTGCCAGCAGAAAGGGGGGGCCCATCACCGGGGAGCTGTTTTTT; CDR3 protein: CASRKGGPITGELFF; V gene: TRBV21-1; D gene: NA; clone size: NA; J gene: TRBJ2-2
CDR3 DNA: TGTGCCAGCAGCTTAGATATCCGGTTGAACACTGAAGCTTTCTTT; CDR3 protein: CASSLDIRLNTEAFF; V gene: TRBV11-2; D gene: NA; clone size: NA; J gene: TRBJ1-1
CDR3 DNA: TGCGCCAGCAGCTTTACAGGGTCCACCGGGGAGCTGTTTTTT; CDR3 protein: CASSFTGSTGELFF; V gene: TRBV5-1; D gene: NA; clone size: once; J gene: TRBJ2-2
CDR3 DNA: TGTGCCAGCAGCCGGGGACTAGCGGGGGTAGAGCAGTTCTTC; CDR3 protein: CASSRGLAGVEQFF; V gene: TRBV3-1/TRBV3-2; D gene: TRBD2; clone size: NA; J gene: TRBJ2-1
CDR3 DNA: TGTGCCAGCAGCTTAATGGGGGGAGGGGGGGCTCGCAATGAGCAGTTCTTC; CDR3 protein: CASSLMGGGGARNEQFF; V gene: TRBV5-6; D gene: NA; clone size: NA; J gene: TRBJ2-1
CDR3 DNA: TGCGCCAGCAGAGAGGGAGTGGCGGTGGGTTCACCCCTCCACTTT; CDR3 protein: CASREGVAVGSPLHF; V gene: TRBV5-1; D gene: NA; clone size: NA; J gene: TRBJ1-6
CDR3 DNA: TGTGCCAGTAGTATGAGAGTCAGGGCGAATTCACCCCTCCACTTT; CDR3 protein: CASSMRVRANSPLHF; V gene: TRBV19; D gene: NA; clone size: NA; J gene: TRBJ1-6
CDR3 DNA: TGTGCCAGCCACAGACAGGGACATAATGAAAAACTGTTTTTT; CDR3 protein: CASHRQGHNEKLFF; V gene: TRBV6-5; D gene: TRBD1; clone size: NA; J gene: TRBJ1-4
CDR3 DNA: TGTGCCAGCGGCTTGAAGATTCAGATCGGGCCAGGGGGCTACACCTTC; CDR3 protein: CASGLKIQIGPGGYTF; V gene: TRBV5-4; D gene: NA; clone size: NA; J gene: TRBJ1-2
CDR3 DNA: TGCGCCAGCAGCCGCCTCCCCGGACAGAATTCACCCCTCCACTTT; CDR3 protein: CASSRLPGQNSPLHF; V gene: TRBV5-1; D gene: NA; clone size: NA; J gene: TRBJ1-6
CDR3 DNA: TGCGCCAGCAGCCCGTGGGGGGTACTTGGATCACCCCTCCACTTT; CDR3 protein: CASSPWGVLGSPLHF; V gene: TRBV4-3; D gene: NA; clone size: NA; J gene: TRBJ1-6